This T cell receptor beta chain is drawn from a study of OX40 agonist ivuxolimab in advanced cancers. About the study as a whole: Ivuxolimab was an agonistic, fully human IgG2 monoclonal antibody directed against OX40 (CD134), a costimulatory receptor. Intravenous ivuxolimab was administered to patients every 2 weeks at six dose levels: 0.01, 0.1, 0.3, 1.5, 3 and 10 mg/kg. Of the approximately 50 dose-escalation patients, hepatocellular carcinoma was present in 19, melanoma in approximately 15, renal cell carcinoma in 9 and head and neck cancer in 9. A male proportion of about 79% and a mean age of approximately 55 years, ranging from roughly 20 to 80, were recorded for the dose-escalation cohort. Prior anti-PD-1, anti-PD-L1 or anti-CTLA-4 therapy was permitted, and checkpoint inhibitors had been received by about two fifths of dose-escalation patients. Partial responses were achieved by three dose-escalation patients, of whom one had hepatocellular carcinoma and two had cutaneous melanoma. Peripheral TCRbeta sequencing was intended to test whether TCR sequence diversity was altered and clonal T-cell expansion was caused by ivuxolimab. The paper describes the monotherapy dose-escalation part (N ≈ 52 patients) of the phase I trial of ivuxolimab. What the research found in general, with its limitations: In partial responders in the 0.1-3.0 mg/kg groups, normalized peripheral clonal expansion was found to be among the lowest, especially among CD8+ T cells. Low levels of normalized T-cell clonal expansion were also seen in some patients who did not respond. The antigen specificity of the clonally expanded peripheral T cells was not determined. After ivuxolimab, more expanded clones were found on average in CD8+ T cells than in CD4+ T cells. At doses of 0.1 to 3.0 mg/kg, clonal expansion of both CD4+ and CD8+ T cells in blood was seen between baseline and week 6.

The junction shows trimming of 7 bases on V and 7 bases on J, and the gene matches do not reach 7 bases of it. The CDR3 numbers 12 residues from cysteine through phenylalanine. Only the CDR3 part of the read is kept: 36 bases, read in frame from the first base. Based on the germline V gene, the CDR1 and CDR2 sequences are SGDLS and YYNGEE. Patients with autoimmune disease history or receiving systemic immunosuppression were excluded from the trial. In every dose cohort, peripheral blood was drawn for TCR sequencing at baseline, cycle 4 day 1, and cycle 7 day 1. The samples were drawn from a first-in-human, open-label, multicenter phase I dose-escalation trial of ivuxolimab. The trial enrolled adults with locally advanced or metastatic head and neck squamous cell, hepatocellular, melanoma or renal cell carcinoma. Before TCR sequencing, CD4+ and CD8+ T cells were separately sorted from peripheral blood.

In regard to this clone: No antigen is known for it. No base quality information exists; no much larger clone differs at one position.

Genomic DNA was extracted from sorted cells for sequencing of the TCRbeta CDR3 region. The immunoSEQ Assay was used for sequencing of TCRbeta CDR3 regions. TCRdb carries this immuneACCESS record with in-frame sequences only. Its versions omit some clonotypes, under half of them owing to an unresolved V gene in the studies checked, with the rest unexplained. The sample contains 55,000 or so clones, about 90% of them found a single time. The ten most abundant clones make up 5.5% to 8.5% of the sample. The chain is made from TRBV9 and TRBJ2-5, and 7 bases in between align with TRBD1. Specimen: CD4+ or CD8+ T cells sorted from blood, collected in a trial of the OX40 agonist ivuxolimab. This TCR was sampled from an adult with an advanced solid tumor such as melanoma, head and neck, liver or kidney cancer. The CDR3 here reads CASGQAVGTQYF. The nucleotide sequence is TGTGCCAGCGGACAGGCGGTGGGGACCCAGTACTTC.